This T cell receptor (beta chain) stems from a study of cytomegalovirus exposure and HLA in healthy donors. A note on this clone: What it binds is not known.

The study's findings and limits: Immune exposure data for these donors was limited to CMV serostatus.

In the PCR, 60 Vbeta and 13 Jbeta primers were used. Sequencing used immunoSEQ multiplex PCR; TCRdb keeps in-frame clones, though not all of them. The profile shows some 110,000 clones, about two thirds of them singletons. Trimming took 2 bases from V and 8 from J, leaving 14 bases between them. This CDR3 region has 14 residues. In germline, CDR1 is SGDLS, CDR2 YYNGEE. The sequencing sample was made of PBMCs. The rearrangement uses TRBV9 and TRBJ2-1; maybe TRBD2 (6 bases). This receptor was identified in a female donor in good health and CMV-seronegative. This CDR3 is CASSVVRLGDEQFF. The DNA for the CDR3 is TGTGCCAGCAGCGTGGTACGACTAGGCGATGAGCAGTTCTTC.